These T cell receptor beta chains were read from a single sample in a study of shared clonotypes between healthy human individuals. Sequencing used immunoSEQ multiplex PCR; TCRdb keeps in-frame clones, though not all of them. Of 450,000 to 500,000 clones listed, 76% are singletons. The specimen sequenced was PBMCs. The receptors shown here come from a woman aged 40 to 50 in good health. Some clones in this sample may be carry-over from other donors' samples. Each CDR3 is given with its conserved first and last residue. The D gene is left open where the match is weak. Where a row states a size, it is once, few, many or the class of an expanded clone; other rows omit it.

D	size	V	J	DNA	CDR3
NA	once	TRBV19	TRBJ2-2	TGTGCCAGTACCCTAGGGTTGTTCGGGGAGCTGTTTTTT	CASTLGLFGELFF
NA	NA	TRBV25-1	TRBJ2-7	TGTGCCAGCACTTTAAGGGGCCCCTACGAGCAGTACTTC	CASTLRGPYEQYF
NA	NA	TRBV4-2	TRBJ2-3	TGTGCCAGCAGCCAAGAGGCCGGAGATACGCAGTATTTT	CASSQEAGDTQYF
TRBD1	NA	TRBV29-1	TRBJ1-1	TGCAGCGTAGACCGGACAGGGGTCCCCACTGAAGCTTTCTTT	CSVDRTGVPTEAFF
TRBD1	NA	TRBV30	TRBJ2-7	TGTGCCTGGAGTGTTCCCGGGACAGGAGGTTCCTACGAGCAGTACTTC	CAWSVPGTGGSYEQYF
NA	NA	TRBV30	TRBJ1-1	TGTGCCTGGACCCCCCCGGGGGTTTTTGAGGCTTTCTTT	CAWTPPGVFEAFF
NA	NA	TRBV19	TRBJ2-7	TGTGCCAGTATGCGGGCGGGGACCTACGAGCAGTACTTC	CASMRAGTYEQYF
NA	few	TRBV6-5	TRBJ2-7	TGTGCCAGCACTTCAGACAGAACCTACGAGCAGTACTTC	CASTSDRTYEQYF
NA	few	TRBV4-1	TRBJ1-3	TGCGCCAGCAGCCAATCATGGGGAAACACCATATATTTT	CASSQSWGNTIYF
NA	NA	TRBV10-3	TRBJ2-6	TGTGCCATCAGGACCGGGAACCCCACTGGGGCCAACGTCCTGACTTTC	CAIRTGNPTGANVLTF
TRBD2	many	TRBV11-2	TRBJ2-3	TGTGCCAGCAGACGCCTAGCGGGAGGGGCAGATACGCAGTATTTT	CASRRLAGGADTQYF
NA	NA	TRBV27	TRBJ1-4	TGTGCCAGCAGTCACAGGGTCGGTGAAAAACTGTTTTTT	CASSHRVGEKLFF
TRBD1	NA	TRBV19	TRBJ1-5	TGTGCCAGTAGTAGGGACAGAAATCAGCCCCAGCATTTT	CASSRDRNQPQHF
TRBD1	NA	TRBV2	TRBJ1-4	TGTGCCAGCAAAGTCGACAGGGGGCCAGCTAATGAAAAACTGTTTTTT	CASKVDRGPANEKLFF
TRBD2	few	TRBV5-4	TRBJ2-1	TGTGCCAGCAGCTTGGGCGGGAGGGTACTTAGTGACAATGAGCAGTTCTTC	CASSLGGRVLSDNEQFF
NA	NA	TRBV4-2	TRBJ2-2	TGTGCCAGCAGCCACGTTGGGGGGCTCACCGGGGAGCTGTTTTTT	CASSHVGGLTGELFF
TRBD1	once	TRBV30	TRBJ1-2	TGTGCCTTTACTGACGGACAGGGAGGGAGGATCTCTAACTATGGCTACACCTTC	CAFTDGQGGRISNYGYTF
NA	NA	TRBV28	TRBJ1-1	TGTGCCAGCAGTTTAAGGGGTGGAGGTACTGAAGCTTTCTTT	CASSLRGGGTEAFF
NA	NA	TRBV30	TRBJ1-1	TGTGCCCGCAGCCAAGGGACTGAAGCTTTCTTT	CARSQGTEAFF
NA	NA	TRBV7-9	TRBJ2-7	TGTGCCAGCAGCGGTTTAAGGGGAACGGACGAGCAGTACTTC	CASSGLRGTDEQYF
TRBD1	NA	TRBV25-1	TRBJ2-3	TGTGCCAGCAGTCCACGACAGGGGACAGATACGCAGTATTTT	CASSPRQGTDTQYF
TRBD2	NA	TRBV10-3	TRBJ2-7	TGTGCCATCAATTTAGCGGGAGAAGGCGAGCAGTACTTC	CAINLAGEGEQYF
NA	NA	TRBV30	TRBJ2-7	TGTGCCTGGAGTCCGACCAGGGGCAGGCTCTACGAGCAGTACTTC	CAWSPTRGRLYEQYF
TRBD1	NA	TRBV7-9	TRBJ2-5	TGTGCCAGCAATACCGGGACAGTAGAGACCCAGTACTTC	CASNTGTVETQYF
NA	NA	TRBV30	TRBJ2-7	TGTGCCTGGGCTGGCTCCTACGAGCAGTACTTC	CAWAGSYEQYF
NA	NA	TRBV5-1	TRBJ1-4	TGCGCCAGCAGCTTGGACCAGCCGGGGGAACTGTTTTTT	CASSLDQPGELFF
TRBD1	once	TRBV7-6	TRBJ2-5	TGTGCCAGCAGCACACGGACAGGGGGCGCGGAGACCCAGTACTTC	CASSTRTGGAETQYF
TRBD2	NA	TRBV29-1	TRBJ2-1	TGCAGCGTTGTGACTAGCGGGCAGTCCTACAATGAGCAGTTCTTC	CSVVTSGQSYNEQFF
NA	NA	TRBV28	TRBJ2-7	TGTGCCAGCAACCCGGACGGGCCTAGTCGGGACGAGCAGTACTTC	CASNPDGPSRDEQYF
TRBD2	NA	TRBV29-1	TRBJ2-1	TGCAGCGTTGAAAGTCCCCTAGCGGGAGATGGTGAGCAGTTCTTC	CSVESPLAGDGEQFF
TRBD1	NA	TRBV5-1	TRBJ2-3	TGCGCCAGCAGCTTCGGGACAGGGGAAGGTACGCAGTATTTT	CASSFGTGEGTQYF
NA	NA	TRBV29-1	TRBJ1-2	TGCAGCGCCGAACCTAATGAGAGCTATGGCTACACCTTC	CSAEPNESYGYTF
TRBD2	NA	TRBV28	TRBJ2-1	TGTGCCAGCAGTAGAAGGGCTAGCGGGAGATCACTGTTCTTC	CASSRRASGRSLFF